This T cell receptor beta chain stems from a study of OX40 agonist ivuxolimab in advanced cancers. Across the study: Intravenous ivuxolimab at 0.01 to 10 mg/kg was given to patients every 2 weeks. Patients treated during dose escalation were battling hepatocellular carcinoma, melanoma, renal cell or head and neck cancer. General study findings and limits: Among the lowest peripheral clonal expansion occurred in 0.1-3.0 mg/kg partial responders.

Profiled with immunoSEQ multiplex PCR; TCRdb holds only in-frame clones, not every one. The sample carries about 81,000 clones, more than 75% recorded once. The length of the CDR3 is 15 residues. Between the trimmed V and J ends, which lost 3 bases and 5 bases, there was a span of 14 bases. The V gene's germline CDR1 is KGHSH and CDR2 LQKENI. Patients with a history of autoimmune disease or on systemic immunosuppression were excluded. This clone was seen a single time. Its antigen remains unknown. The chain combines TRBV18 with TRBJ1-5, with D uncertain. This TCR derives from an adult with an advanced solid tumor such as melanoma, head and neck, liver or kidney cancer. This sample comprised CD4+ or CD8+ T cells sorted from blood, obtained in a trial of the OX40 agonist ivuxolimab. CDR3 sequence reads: CASSPQRRVDQPQHF. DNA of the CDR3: TGTGCCAGCTCACCCCAGCGGAGGGTTGATCAGCCCCAGCATTTT.